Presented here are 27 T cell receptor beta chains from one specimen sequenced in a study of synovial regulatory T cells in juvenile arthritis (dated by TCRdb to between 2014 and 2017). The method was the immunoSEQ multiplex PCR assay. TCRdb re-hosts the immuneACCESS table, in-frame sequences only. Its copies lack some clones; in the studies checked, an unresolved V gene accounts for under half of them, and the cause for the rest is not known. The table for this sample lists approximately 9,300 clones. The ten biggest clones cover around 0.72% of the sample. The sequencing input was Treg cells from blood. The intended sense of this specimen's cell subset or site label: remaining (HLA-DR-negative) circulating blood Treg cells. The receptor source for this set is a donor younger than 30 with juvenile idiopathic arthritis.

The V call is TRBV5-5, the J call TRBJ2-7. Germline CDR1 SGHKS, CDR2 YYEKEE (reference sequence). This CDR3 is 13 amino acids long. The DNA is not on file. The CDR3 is CASSLAGSTEQYF.

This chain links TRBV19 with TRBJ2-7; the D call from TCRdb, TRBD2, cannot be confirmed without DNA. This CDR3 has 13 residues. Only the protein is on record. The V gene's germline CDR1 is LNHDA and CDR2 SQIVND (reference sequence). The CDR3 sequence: CASSSYPRGEQYF.

CDR3 sequence: CASSYPGQTYNEQFF. V gene TRBV5-1 combines with J gene TRBJ2-1; without DNA, the TCRdb call of TRBD1 cannot be checked. Germline values: CDR1 SGHRS, CDR2 YFSETQ. This CDR3 is 15 amino acids long. The protein alone is recorded here. The whole variable domain, filled in from reference TRBV5-1 and TRBJ2-1, reads KAGVTQTPRYLIKTRGQQVTLSCSPISGHRSVSWYQQTPGQGLQFLFEYFSETQRNKGNFPGRFSGRQFSNSRSEMNVSTLELGDSALYLCASSYPGQTYNEQFFGPGTRLTVL.

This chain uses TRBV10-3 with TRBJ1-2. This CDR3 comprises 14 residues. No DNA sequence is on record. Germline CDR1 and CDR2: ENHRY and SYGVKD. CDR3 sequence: CAIGARGGYSGYTF.

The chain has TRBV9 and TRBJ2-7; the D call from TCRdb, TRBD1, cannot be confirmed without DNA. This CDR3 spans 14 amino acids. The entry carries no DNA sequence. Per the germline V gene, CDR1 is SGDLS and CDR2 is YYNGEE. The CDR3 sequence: CASSSGTGGYEQYF.

The CDR3 loop reads CAILGALTDTQYF. The V and J genes are TRBV10-3 and TRBJ2-3; as DNA is missing, the TRBD1 call by TCRdb cannot be tested. CDR3 length equals 13 residues. No coding sequence is recorded. Germline V CDR1 and CDR2: ENHRY, SYGVKD.

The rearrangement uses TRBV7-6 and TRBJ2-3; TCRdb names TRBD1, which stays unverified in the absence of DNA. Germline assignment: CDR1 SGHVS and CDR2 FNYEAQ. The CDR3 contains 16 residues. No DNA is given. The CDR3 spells CASSSRPGQGTDTQYF.

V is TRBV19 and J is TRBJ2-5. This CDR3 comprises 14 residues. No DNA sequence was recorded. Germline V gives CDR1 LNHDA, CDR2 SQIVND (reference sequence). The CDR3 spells CASSNGVPTYEQYF.

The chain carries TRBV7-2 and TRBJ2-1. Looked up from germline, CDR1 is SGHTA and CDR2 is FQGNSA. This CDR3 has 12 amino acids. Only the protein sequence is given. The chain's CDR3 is CASSLTPNEQFF. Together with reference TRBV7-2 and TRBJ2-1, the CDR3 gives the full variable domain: GAGVSQSPSNKVTEKGKDVELRCDPISGHTALYWYRQSLGQGLEFLIYFQGNSAPDKSGLPSDRFSAERTGGSVSTLTIQRTQQEDSAVYLCASSLTPNEQFFGPGTRLTVL.

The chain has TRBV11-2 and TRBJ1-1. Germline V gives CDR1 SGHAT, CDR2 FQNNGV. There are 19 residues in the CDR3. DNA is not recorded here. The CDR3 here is CASSLVPGAVQRRDTEAFF.

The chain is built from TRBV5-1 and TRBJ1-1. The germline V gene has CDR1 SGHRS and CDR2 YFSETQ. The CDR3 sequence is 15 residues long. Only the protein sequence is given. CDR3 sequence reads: CASSSRAGIDTEAFF.

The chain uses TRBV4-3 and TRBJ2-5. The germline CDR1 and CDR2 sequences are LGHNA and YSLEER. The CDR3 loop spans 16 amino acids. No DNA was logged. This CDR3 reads CASSQLAGGGQETQYF.

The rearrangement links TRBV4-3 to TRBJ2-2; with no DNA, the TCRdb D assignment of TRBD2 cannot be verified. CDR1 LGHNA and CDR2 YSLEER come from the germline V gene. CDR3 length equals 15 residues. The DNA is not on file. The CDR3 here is CASRPRERSAGELFF.

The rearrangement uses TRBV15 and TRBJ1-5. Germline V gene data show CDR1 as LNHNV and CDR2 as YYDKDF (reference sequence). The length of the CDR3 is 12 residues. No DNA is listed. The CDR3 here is CATSRGPSPQHF.

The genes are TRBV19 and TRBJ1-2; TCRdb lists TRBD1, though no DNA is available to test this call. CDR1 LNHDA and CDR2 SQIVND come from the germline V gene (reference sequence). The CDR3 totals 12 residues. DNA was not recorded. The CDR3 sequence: CASSMGQGGYTF.

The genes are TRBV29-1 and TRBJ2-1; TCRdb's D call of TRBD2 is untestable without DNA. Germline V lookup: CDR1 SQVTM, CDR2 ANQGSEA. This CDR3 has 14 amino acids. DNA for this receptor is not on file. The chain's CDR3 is CSVEYRTSRDEQFF.

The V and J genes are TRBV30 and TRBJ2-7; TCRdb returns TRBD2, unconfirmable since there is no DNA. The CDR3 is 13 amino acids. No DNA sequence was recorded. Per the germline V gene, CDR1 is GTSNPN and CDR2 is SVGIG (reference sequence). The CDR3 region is CAWNPSGTVGQYF.

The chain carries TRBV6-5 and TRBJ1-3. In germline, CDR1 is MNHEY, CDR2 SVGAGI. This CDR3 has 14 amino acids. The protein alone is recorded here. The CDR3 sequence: CATAPGTVGNTIYF.

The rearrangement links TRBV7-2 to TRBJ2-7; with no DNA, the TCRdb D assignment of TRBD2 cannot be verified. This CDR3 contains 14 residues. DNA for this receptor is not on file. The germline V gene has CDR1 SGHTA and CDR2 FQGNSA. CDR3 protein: CASSSFLGGYEQYF.

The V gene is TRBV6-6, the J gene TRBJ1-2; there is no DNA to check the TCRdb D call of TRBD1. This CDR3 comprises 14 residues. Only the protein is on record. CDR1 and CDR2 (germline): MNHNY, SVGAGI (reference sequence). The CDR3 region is CASSYGQGALGYTF.

CDR3 protein: CASSPNSGRAYEQFF. The J gene is TRBJ2-1, the V gene TRBV7-2; without DNA, the TCRdb call of TRBD2 cannot be checked. The length of the CDR3 is 15 residues. DNA is not on record. CDR1 and CDR2 (germline): SGHTA, FQGNSA.

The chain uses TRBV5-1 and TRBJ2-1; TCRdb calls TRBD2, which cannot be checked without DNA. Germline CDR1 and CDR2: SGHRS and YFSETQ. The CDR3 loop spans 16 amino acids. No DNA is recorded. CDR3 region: CASSPGTSGGYNEQFF. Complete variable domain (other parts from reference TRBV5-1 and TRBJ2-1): KAGVTQTPRYLIKTRGQQVTLSCSPISGHRSVSWYQQTPGQGLQFLFEYFSETQRNKGNFPGRFSGRQFSNSRSEMNVSTLELGDSALYLCASSPGTSGGYNEQFFGPGTRLTVL.

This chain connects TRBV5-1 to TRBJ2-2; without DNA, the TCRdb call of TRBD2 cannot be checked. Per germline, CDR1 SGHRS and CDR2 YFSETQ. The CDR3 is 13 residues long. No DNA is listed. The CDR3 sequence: CASCSRDTGELFF.

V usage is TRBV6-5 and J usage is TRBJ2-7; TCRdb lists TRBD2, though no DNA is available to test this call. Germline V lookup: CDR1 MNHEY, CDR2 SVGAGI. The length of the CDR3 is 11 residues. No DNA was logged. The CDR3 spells CASTSLDEQYF.

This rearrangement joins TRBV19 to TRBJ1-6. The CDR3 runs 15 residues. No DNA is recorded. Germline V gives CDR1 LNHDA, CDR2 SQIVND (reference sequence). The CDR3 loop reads CASSISGGANSPLHF.

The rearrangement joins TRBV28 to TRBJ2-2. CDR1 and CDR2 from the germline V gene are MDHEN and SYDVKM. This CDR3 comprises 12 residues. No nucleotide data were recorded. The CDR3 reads CARRGNTGELFF.

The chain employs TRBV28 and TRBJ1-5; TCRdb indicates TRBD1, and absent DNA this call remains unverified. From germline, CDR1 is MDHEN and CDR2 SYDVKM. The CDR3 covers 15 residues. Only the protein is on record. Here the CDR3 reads CASVPRGAGNQPQHF.